This T cell receptor (beta chain) was found in a study of blood T cell repertoires in COVID-19. The CDR3 is 14 amino acids. CDR1 and CDR2 from the germline V gene are MNHEY and SVGAGI. V shed 8 bases and J shed 8 bases, with 18 bases lying between them. Source study methods: Amplifying reference gene primers gave estimates of nucleated cell counts. Sequencing was performed with immunoSEQ multiplex PCR; in TCRdb, only in-frame clones are kept and a portion is missing. D and trimming come from the DNA, and the V and J calls and clone size come from that table. The sample has some 150,000 clones; around nine tenths are singletons.

This rearrangement joins TRBV6-5 to TRBJ1-4, with D uncertain. This clonotype was sampled from a man aged 18 to 29 with active or convalescent COVID-19. Sequenced input: peripheral blood. Written as DNA, the CDR3 is TGTGCCAGCGGCCTCAGCCCGAGTAGCGAAAAACTGTTTTTT. This sequence encodes CASGLSPSSEKLFF.